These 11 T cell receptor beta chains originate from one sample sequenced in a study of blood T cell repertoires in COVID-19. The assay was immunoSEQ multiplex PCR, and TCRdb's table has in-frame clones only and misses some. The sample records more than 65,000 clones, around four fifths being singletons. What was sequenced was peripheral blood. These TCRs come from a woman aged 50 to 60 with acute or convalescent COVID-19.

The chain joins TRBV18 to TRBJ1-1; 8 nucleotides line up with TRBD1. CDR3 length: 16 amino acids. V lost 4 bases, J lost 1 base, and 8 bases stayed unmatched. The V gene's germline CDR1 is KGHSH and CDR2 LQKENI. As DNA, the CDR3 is TGTGCCAGCTCACGGGTAATGACAGGGGAGAACACTGAAGCTTTCTTT. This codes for CASSRVMTGENTEAFF.

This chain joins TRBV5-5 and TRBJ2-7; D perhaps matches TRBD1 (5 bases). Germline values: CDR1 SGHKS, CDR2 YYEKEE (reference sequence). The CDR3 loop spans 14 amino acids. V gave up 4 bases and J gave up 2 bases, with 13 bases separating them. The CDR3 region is CASSQAQGPYEQYF. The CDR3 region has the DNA TGTGCCAGCAGCCAGGCGCAGGGCCCCTACGAGCAGTACTTC. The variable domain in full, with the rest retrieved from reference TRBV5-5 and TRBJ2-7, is DAGVTQSPTHLIKTRGQQVTLRCSPISGHKSVSWYQQVLGQGPQFIFQYYEKEERGRGNFPDRFSARQFPNYSSELNVNALLLGDSALYLCASSQAQGPYEQYFGPGTRLTVT.

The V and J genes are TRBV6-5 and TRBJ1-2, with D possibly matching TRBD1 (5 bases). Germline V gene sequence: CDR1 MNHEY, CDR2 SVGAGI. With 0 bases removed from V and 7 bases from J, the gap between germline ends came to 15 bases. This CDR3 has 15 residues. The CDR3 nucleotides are TGTGCCAGCAGTTACTCGAGTTCAGGGCCCCGTGGCTACACCTTC. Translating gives CASSYSSSGPRGYTF.

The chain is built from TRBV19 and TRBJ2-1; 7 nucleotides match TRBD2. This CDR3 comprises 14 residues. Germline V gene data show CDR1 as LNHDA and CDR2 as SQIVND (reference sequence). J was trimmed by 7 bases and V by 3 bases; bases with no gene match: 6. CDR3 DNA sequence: TGTGCCAGTAGTATCAGCGGGACCTCTAATGAGCAGTTCTTC. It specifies CASSISGTSNEQFF. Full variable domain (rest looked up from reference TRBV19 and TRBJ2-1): DGGITQSPKYLFRKEGQNVTLSCEQNLNHDAMYWYRQDPGQGLRLIYYSQIVNDFQKGDIAEGYSVSREKKESFPLTVTSAQKNPTAFYLCASSISGTSNEQFFGPGTRLTVL.

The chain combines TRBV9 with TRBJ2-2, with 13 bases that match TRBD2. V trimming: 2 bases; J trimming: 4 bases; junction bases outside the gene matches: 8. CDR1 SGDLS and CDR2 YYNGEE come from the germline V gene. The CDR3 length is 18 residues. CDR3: CASSVLGLAGELTGELFF. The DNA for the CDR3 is TGTGCCAGCAGCGTCTTAGGACTAGCGGGAGAACTCACCGGGGAGCTGTTTTTT.

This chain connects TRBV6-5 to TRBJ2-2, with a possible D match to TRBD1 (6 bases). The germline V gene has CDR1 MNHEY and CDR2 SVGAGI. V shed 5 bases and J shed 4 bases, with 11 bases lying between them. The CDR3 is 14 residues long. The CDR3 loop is CASSRLGGTGELFF. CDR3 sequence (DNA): TGTGCCAGCAGTCGTTTAGGGGGCACCGGGGAGCTGTTTTTT.

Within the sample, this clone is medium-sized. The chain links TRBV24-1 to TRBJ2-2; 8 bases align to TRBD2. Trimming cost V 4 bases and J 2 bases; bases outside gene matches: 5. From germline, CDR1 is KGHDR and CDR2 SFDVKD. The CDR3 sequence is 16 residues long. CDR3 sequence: CATSEWSGSNTGELFF. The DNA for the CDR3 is TGTGCCACCAGTGAGTGGAGCGGGAGCAACACCGGGGAGCTGTTTTTT.

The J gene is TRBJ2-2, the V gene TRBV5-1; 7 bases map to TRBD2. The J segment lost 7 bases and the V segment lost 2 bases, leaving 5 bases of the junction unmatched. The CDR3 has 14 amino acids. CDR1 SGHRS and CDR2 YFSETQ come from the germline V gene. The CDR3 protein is CASSLGGGNGELFF. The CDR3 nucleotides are TGCGCCAGCAGCTTAGGCGGGGGAAACGGGGAGCTGTTTTTT.

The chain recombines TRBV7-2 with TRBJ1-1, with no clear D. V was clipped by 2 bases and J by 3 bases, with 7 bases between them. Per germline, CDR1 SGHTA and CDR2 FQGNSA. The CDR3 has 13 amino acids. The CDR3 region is CASSLTRDTEAFF. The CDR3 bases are TGTGCCAGCAGCTTAACACGGGACACTGAAGCTTTCTTT.

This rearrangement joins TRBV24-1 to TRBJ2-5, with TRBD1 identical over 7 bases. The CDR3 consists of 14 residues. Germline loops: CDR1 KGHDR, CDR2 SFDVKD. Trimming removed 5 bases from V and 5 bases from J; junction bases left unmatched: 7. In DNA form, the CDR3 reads TGTGCCACCAGTGCGACAGGGACGGGGGAGACCCAGTACTTC. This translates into CATSATGTGETQYF.

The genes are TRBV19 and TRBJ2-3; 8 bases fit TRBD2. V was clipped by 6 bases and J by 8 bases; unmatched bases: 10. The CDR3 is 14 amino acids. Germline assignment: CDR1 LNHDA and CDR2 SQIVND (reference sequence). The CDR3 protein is CASSTAGVEATQYF. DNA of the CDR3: TGTGCCAGTAGCACAGCGGGAGTGGAGGCTACGCAGTATTTT.